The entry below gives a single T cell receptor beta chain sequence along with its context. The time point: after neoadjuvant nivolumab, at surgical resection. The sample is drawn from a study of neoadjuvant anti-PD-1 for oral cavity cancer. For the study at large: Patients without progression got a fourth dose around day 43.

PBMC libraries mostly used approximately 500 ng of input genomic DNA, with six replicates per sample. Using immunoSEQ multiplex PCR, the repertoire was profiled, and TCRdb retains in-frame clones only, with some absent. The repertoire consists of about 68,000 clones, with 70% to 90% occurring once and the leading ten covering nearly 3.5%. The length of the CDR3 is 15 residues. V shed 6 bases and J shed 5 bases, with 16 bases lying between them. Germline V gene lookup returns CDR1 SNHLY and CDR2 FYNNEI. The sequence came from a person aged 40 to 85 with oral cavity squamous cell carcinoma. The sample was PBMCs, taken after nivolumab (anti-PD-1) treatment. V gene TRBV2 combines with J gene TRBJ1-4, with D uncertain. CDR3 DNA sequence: TGTGCCAGCAGCCCTTTACGTGCGATCAATGAAAAACTGTTTTTT. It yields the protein CASSPLRAINEKLFF.